A selection of T cell receptor beta chains follows, all from one sample in a study of CD8 T cells in Susac syndrome. TCRdb independently ran MiXCR on the immunoSEQ multiplex PCR reads; one entry per CDR3 protein. The data hold around 80,000 distinct CDR3 sequences, with approximately 96% observed a single time. Sequencing was carried out using CD8+ T cells from PBMCs. All receptors come from a human donor with Susac syndrome. Both conserved end residues are part of each CDR3. D genes are given only for firm matches. Part of the rows lack a size; the others show once, few, many or a class for expanded clones.

V gene,CDR3 length,D gene,clone size,J gene,CDR3 protein,CDR3 DNA
TRBV11-2,16,TRBD1,once,TRBJ2-5,CASSPHLGQEQETQYF,TGTGCCAGCAGCCCGCATCTCGGACAGGAGCAAGAGACCCAGTACTTC
TRBV29-1,13,TRBD2,.,TRBJ2-1,CSVGLAGDNEQFF,TGCAGCGTAGGACTAGCGGGAGACAATGAGCAGTTCTTC
TRBV6-2/TRBV6-3,17,.,.,TRBJ2-1,CASSYAILPGDYNEQFF,TGTGCCAGCAGTTATGCTATCCTCCCCGGGGACTACAATGAGCAGTTCTTC
TRBV20-1,13,.,.,TRBJ2-5,CSASNRVQETQYF,TGCAGTGCTTCTAACAGGGTCCAGGAGACCCAGTACTTC
TRBV7-7,15,.,.,TRBJ2-6,CASSSTASGANVLTF,TGTGCTAGCAGCTCGACAGCCTCTGGGGCCAACGTCCTGACTTTC
TRBV27,14,TRBD2,.,TRBJ2-1,CASSDVTSGHEQFF,TGTGCCAGCAGCGATGTGACTAGCGGGCATGAGCAGTTCTTC
TRBV27,15,TRBD1,.,TRBJ2-7,CASSLSGTGGNEQYF,TGTGCCAGCAGTTTATCCGGGACAGGGGGTAACGAGCAGTACTTC
TRBV2,13,.,.,TRBJ1-5,CASSDSPNQPQHF,TGTGCCAGCAGTGACAGCCCTAATCAGCCCCAGCATTTT
TRBV29-1,14,TRBD1,.,TRBJ1-2,CSVSSDRVYYGYTF,TGCAGCGTTTCATCAGACAGGGTGTACTATGGCTACACCTTC
TRBV12-3/TRBV12-4,12,TRBD1,.,TRBJ1-1,CASSRDRVEAFF,TGTGCCAGCAGCAGAGACAGGGTTGAGGCTTTCTTT
TRBV5-1,14,.,.,TRBJ1-1,CASSPGSWNTEAFF,TGCGCCAGCAGCCCGGGGTCCTGGAACACTGAAGCTTTCTTT
TRBV7-9,11,.,.,TRBJ2-3,CASSFDDTQYF,TGTGCCAGCAGCTTTGATGATACGCAGTATTTT
TRBV20-1,16,TRBD1,.,TRBJ1-2,CSARGVPGQSVYGYTF,TGCAGTGCTAGAGGCGTCCCGGGACAGTCTGTCTATGGCTACACCTTC
TRBV4-3,13,.,.,TRBJ2-4,CASSQDLTDRQYF,TGCGCCAGCAGCCAAGATCTAACAGACAGACAGTACTTC
TRBV29-1,14,TRBD2,.,TRBJ2-1,CSVGRSGGYNEQFF,TGCAGCGTTGGTCGTAGCGGGGGTTACAATGAGCAGTTCTTC
TRBV6-6,10,.,.,TRBJ1-1,CASRGHEAFF,TGTGCCAGCAGGGGCCATGAAGCTTTCTTT
TRBV9,15,TRBD2,.,TRBJ2-5,CASSVDGGDQETQYF,TGTGCCAGCAGCGTAGACGGGGGGGACCAAGAGACCCAGTACTTC
TRBV4-1,13,.,.,TRBJ2-2,CASRQGDTGELFF,TGCGCCAGCAGGCAAGGGGACACCGGGGAGCTGTTTTTT
TRBV11-2,15,.,.,TRBJ2-5,CASSLRRESGETQYF,TGTGCCAGCAGCTTACGTCGTGAATCGGGAGAGACCCAGTACTTC
TRBV13,12,.,.,TRBJ2-2,CARREETGELFF,TGTGCCAGGAGGGAGGAAACCGGGGAGCTGTTTTTT